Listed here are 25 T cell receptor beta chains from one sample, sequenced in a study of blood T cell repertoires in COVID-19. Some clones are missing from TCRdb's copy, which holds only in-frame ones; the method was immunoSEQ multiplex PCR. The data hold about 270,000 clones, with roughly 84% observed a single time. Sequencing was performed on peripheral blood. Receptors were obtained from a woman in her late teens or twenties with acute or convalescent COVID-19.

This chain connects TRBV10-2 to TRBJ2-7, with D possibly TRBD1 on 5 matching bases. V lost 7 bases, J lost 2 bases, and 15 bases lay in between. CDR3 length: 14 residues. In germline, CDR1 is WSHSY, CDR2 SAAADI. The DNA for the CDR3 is TGCGCCAGCACCAGTTCAGGGTCAACCTACGAGCAGTACTTC. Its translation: CASTSSGSTYEQYF.

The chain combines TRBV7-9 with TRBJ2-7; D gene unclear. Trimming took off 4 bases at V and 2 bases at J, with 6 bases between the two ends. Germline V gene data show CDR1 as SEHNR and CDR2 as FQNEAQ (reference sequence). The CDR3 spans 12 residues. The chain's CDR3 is CASSSRAYEQYF. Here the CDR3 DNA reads TGTGCCAGCAGCTCCCGAGCCTACGAGCAGTACTTC.

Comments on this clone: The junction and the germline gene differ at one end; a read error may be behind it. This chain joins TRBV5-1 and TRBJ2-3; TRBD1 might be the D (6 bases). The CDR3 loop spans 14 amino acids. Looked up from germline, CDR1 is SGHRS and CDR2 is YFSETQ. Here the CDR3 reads CASSLDRNIDTQYF. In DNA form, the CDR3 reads TGCGCCAGCAGTTTGGACAGAAACATAGATACGCAGTATTTT.

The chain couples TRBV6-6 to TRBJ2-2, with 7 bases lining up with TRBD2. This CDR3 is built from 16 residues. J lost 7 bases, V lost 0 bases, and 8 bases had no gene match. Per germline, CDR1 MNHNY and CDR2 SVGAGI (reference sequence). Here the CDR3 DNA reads TGTGCCAGCAGTTACTCAGTAGGGACTAACCTCGGGGAGCTGTTTTTT. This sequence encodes CASSYSVGTNLGELFF.

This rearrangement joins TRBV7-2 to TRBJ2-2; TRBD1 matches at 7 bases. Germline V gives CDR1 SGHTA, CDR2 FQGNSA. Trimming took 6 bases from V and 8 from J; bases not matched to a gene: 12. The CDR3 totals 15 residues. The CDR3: CASRPRDRPSGELFF. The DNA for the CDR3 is TGTGCCAGCAGGCCCCGGGACAGACCTTCTGGGGAGCTGTTTTTT.

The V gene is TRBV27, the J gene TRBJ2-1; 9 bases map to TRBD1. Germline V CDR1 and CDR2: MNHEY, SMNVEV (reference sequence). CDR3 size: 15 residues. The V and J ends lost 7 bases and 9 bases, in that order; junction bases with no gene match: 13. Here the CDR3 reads CASTRIGTGTVEQFF. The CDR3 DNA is TGTGCCAGCACCCGAATAGGGACAGGGACGGTTGAGCAGTTCTTC.

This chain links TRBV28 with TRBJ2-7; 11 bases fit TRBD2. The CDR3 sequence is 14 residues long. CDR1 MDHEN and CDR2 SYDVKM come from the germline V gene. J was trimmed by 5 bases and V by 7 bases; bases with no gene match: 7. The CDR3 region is CASTSGRTSHEQYF. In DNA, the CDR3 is TGTGCCAGCACTAGCGGGAGGACATCGCACGAGCAGTACTTC.

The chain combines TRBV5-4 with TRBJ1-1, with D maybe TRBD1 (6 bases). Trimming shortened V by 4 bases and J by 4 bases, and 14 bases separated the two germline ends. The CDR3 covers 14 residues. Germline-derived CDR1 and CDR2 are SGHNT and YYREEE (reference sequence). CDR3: CASSPDSSITEAFF. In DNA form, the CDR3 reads TGTGCCAGCAGCCCGGACAGCTCTATCACTGAAGCTTTCTTT.

The CDR3 is CATSRGPVSSGNTIYF. In DNA form, the CDR3 reads TGTGCCACCAGCAGAGGCCCGGTGAGCTCTGGAAACACCATATATTTT. The chain carries TRBV15 and TRBJ1-3; D not resolved. The V end lost 1 base, the J end lost 0 bases, and 10 bases lay between the germline ends. Germline CDR1 and CDR2: LNHNV and YYDKDF (reference sequence). The CDR3 is made up of 16 amino acids.

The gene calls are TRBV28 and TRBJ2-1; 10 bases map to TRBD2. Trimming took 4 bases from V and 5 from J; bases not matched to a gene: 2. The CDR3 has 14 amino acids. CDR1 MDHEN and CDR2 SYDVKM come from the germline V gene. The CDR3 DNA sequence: TGTGCCAGCAGTTGGCTAGCGGGAGACAATGAGCAGTTCTTC. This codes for CASSWLAGDNEQFF.

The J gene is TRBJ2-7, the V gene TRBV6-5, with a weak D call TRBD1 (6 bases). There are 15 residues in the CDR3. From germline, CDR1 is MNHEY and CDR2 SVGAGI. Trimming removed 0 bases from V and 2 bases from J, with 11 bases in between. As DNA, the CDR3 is TGTGCCAGCAGTTACTCTTGGGACACCACCTACGAGCAGTACTTC. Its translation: CASSYSWDTTYEQYF.

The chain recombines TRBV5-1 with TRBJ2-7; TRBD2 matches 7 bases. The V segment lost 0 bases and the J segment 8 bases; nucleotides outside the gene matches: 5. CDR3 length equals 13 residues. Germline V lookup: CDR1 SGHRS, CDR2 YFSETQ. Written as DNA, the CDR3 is TGCGCCAGCAGCTTGGAGCTAGCGGCCAAGCAGTACTTC. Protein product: CASSLELAAKQYF.

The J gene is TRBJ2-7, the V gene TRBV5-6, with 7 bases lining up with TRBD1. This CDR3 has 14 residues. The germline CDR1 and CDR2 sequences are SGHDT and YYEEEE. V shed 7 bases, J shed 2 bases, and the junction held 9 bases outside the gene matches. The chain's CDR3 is CASQEGGLTYEQYF. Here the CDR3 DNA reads TGTGCCAGCCAGGAAGGGGGCTTGACCTACGAGCAGTACTTC.

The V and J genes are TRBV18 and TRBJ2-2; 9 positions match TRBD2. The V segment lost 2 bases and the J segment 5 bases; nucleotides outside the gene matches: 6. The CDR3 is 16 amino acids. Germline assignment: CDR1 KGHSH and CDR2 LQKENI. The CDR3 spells CASSPSLAGETGELFF. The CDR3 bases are TGTGCCAGCTCACCATCCTTAGCGGGAGAAACCGGGGAGCTGTTTTTT.

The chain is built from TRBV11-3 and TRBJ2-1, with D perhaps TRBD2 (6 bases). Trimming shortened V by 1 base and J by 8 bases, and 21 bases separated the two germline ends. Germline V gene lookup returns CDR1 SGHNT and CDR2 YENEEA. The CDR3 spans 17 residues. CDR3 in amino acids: CASSLGVADHLLDEQFF. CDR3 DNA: TGTGCCAGCAGCTTAGGCGTAGCGGATCATCTGCTGGATGAGCAGTTCTTC. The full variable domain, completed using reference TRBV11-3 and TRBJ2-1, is EAGVVQSPRYKIIEKKQPVAFWCNPISGHNTLYWYLQNLGQGPELLIRYENEEAVDDSQLPKDRFSAERLKGVDSTLKIQPAELGDSAVYLCASSLGVADHLLDEQFFGPGTRLTVL.

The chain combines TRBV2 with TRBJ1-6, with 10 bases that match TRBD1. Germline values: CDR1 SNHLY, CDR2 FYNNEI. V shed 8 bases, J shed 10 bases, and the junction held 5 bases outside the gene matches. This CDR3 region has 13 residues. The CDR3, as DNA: TGTGCCAGCGGGGGACAGGGGTCCTCACCCCTCCACTTT. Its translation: CASGGQGSSPLHF.

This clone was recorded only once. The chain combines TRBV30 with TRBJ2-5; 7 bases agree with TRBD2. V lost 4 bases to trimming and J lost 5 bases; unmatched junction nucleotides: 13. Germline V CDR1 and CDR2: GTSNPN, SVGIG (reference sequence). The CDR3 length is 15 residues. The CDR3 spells CAWTSGTPPGETQYF. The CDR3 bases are TGTGCCTGGACCAGCGGGACCCCGCCTGGCGAGACCCAGTACTTC. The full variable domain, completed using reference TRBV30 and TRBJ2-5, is SQTIHQWPATLVQPVGSPLSLECTVEGTSNPNLYWYRQAAGRGLQLLFYSVGIGQISSEVPQNLSASRPQDRQFILSSKKLLLSDSGFYLCAWTSGTPPGETQYFGPGTRLLVL.

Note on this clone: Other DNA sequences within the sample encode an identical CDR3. CDR3 amino acids: CASSVGGDTQYF. CDR3 sequence (DNA): TGTGCCAGCAGCGTAGGAGGAGATACGCAGTATTTT. This chain connects TRBV9 to TRBJ2-3; D remains unclear. V dropped 0 bases and J dropped 5 bases, with 4 bases sitting between them. Per germline, CDR1 SGDLS and CDR2 YYNGEE. This CDR3 is built from 12 residues.

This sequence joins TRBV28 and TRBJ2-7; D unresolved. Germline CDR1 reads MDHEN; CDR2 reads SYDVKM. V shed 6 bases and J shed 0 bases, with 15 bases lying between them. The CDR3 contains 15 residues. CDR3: CASRTTPAVSYEQYF. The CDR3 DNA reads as TGTGCCAGCAGAACCACCCCGGCGGTCTCCTACGAGCAGTACTTC.

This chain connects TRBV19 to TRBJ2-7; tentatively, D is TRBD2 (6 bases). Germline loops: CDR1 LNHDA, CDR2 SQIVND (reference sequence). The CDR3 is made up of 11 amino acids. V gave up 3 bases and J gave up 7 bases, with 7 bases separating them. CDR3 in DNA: TGTGCCAGTAGTATGCGGGAAGAGCAGTACTTC. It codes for CASSMREEQYF.

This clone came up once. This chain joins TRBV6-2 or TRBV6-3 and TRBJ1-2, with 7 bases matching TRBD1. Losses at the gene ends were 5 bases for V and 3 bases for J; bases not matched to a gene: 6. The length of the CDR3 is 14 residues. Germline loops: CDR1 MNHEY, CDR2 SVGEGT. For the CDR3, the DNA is TGTGCCAGCAGTCGTCGACAGGGCTACTATGGCTACACCTTC. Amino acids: CASSRRQGYYGYTF.

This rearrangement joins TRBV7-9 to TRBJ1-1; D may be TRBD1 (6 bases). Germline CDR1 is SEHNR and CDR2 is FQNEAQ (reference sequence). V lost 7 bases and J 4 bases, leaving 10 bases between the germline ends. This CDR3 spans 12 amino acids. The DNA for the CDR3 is TGTGCCAGCACGGGGGGCGGCACTGAAGCTTTCTTT. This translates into CASTGGGTEAFF. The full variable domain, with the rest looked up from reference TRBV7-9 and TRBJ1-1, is DTGVSQNPRHKITKRGQNVTFRCDPISEHNRLYWYRQTLGQGPEFLTYFQNEAQLEKSRLLSDRFSAERPKGSFSTLEIQRTEQGDSAMYLCASTGGGTEAFFGQGTRLTVV.

Here the CDR3 DNA reads TGCGCCAGCAGCCAAGGTAGCGGGAGGGGCAACAATGAGCAGTTCTTC. Translation gives CASSQGSGRGNNEQFF. The chain uses TRBV4-1 and TRBJ2-1, with 11 bases identical to TRBD2. The junction had 4 bases not matched to a gene; V was cut back by 1 base and J by 5 bases. The CDR3 runs 16 residues. The germline CDR1 and CDR2 sequences are MGHRA and YSYEKL.

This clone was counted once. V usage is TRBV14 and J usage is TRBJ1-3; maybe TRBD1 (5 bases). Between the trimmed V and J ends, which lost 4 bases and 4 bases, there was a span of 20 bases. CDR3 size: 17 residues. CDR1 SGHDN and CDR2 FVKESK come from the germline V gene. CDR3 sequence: CASSPYFSTGSGNTIYF. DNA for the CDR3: TGTGCCAGCAGCCCCTACTTCTCCACAGGATCAGGAAACACCATATATTTT.

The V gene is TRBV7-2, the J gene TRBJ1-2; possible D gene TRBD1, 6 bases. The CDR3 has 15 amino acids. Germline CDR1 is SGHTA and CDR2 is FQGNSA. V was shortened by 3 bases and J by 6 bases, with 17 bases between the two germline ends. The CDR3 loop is CASSFAGQFSHGYTF. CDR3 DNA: TGTGCCAGCAGCTTCGCCGGACAGTTTAGCCATGGCTACACCTTC.